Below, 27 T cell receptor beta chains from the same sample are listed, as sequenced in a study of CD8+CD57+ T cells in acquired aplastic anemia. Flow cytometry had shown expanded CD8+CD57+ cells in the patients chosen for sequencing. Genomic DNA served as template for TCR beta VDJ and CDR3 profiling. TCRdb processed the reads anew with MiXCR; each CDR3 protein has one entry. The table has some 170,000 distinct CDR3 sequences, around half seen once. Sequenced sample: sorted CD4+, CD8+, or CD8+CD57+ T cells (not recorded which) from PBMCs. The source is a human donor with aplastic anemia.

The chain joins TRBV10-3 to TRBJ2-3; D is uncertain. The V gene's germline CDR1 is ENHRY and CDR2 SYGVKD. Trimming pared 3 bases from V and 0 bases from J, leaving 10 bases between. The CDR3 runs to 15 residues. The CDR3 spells CAISDSGQSTDTQYF. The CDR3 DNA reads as TGTGCCATCAGTGATTCAGGCCAAAGCACAGATACGCAGTATTTT.

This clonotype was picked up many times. The CDR3 bases are TGTGCCAGCAGCCCGGACAGGGCAGCTGAAGCTTTCTTT. Translated, it gives CASSPDRAAEAFF. This rearrangement joins TRBV5-8 to TRBJ1-1; 8 nucleotides line up with TRBD1. This CDR3 contains 13 residues. Germline V gene data show CDR1 as SGHTS and CDR2 as YDEGEE. Losses at the gene ends were 4 bases for V and 6 bases for J; bases not matched to a gene: 5.

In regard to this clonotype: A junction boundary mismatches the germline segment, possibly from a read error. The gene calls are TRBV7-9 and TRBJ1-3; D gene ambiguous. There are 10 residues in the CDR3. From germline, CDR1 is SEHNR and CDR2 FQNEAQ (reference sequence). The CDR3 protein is CATSLSSIYF. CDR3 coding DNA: TGTGCCACCAGCCTTTCGTCCATATATTTT.

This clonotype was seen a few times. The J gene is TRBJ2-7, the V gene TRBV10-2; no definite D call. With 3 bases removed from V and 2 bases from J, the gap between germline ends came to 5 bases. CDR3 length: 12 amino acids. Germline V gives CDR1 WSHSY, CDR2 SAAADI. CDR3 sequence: CASSESTYEQYF. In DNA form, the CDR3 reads TGCGCCAGCAGTGAAAGCACCTACGAGCAGTACTTC.

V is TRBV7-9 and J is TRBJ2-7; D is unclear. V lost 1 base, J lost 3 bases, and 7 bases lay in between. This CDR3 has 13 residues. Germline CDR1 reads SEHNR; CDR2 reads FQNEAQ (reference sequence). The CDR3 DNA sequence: TGTGCCAGCAGCTTAGTGCATGACTACGAGCAGTACTTC. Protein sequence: CASSLVHDYEQYF.

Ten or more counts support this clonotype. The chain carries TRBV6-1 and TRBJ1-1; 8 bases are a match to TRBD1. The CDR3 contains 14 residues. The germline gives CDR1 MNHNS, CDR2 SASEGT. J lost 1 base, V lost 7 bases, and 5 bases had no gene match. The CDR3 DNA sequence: TGTGCCAGCAAACTGGGACAGGCGAACACTGAAGCTTTCTTT. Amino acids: CASKLGQANTEAFF.

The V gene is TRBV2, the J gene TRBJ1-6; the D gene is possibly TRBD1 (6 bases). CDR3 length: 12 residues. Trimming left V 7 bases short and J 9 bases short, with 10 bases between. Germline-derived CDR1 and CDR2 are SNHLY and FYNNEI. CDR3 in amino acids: CASTPGASPLHF. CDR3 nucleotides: TGTGCCAGCACCCCGGGGGCTTCACCCCTCCACTTT.

As DNA, the CDR3 is TGCAGTGCCCATGGGCAGGGGAACTATGGCTACACCTTC. It specifies CSAHGQGNYGYTF. The rearrangement joins TRBV20-1 to TRBJ1-2, with D maybe TRBD1 (6 bases). CDR1 DFQATT and CDR2 SNEGSKA come from the germline V gene (reference sequence). This CDR3 is 13 amino acids long. V was trimmed by 6 bases and J by 2 bases, leaving 13 bases between them.

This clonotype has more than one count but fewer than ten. In DNA form, the CDR3 reads TGTGCCAGCTCATCCCGGGACAGGGCTGACATTCAGTACTTC. Protein product: CASSSRDRADIQYF. The V call is TRBV18, the J call TRBJ2-4, with 9 bases that match TRBD1. With V trimmed by 5 bases and J by 8 bases, 7 bases remained unmatched. Germline loops: CDR1 KGHSH, CDR2 LQKENI. This CDR3 is 14 amino acids long.

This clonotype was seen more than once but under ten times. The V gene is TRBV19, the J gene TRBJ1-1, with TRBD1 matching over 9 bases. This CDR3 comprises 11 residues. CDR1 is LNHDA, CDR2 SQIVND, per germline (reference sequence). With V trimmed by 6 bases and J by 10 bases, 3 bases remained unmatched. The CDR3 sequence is CASRQGAGAFF. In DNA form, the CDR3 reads TGTGCCAGTAGACAGGGGGCGGGAGCTTTCTTT.

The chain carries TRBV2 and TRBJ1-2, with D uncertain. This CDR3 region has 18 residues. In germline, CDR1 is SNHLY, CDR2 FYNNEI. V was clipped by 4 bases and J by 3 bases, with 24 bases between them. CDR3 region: CASSAASPDWGRDYGYTF. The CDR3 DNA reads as TGTGCCAGCAGTGCGGCGTCCCCCGACTGGGGAAGGGACTATGGCTACACCTTC.

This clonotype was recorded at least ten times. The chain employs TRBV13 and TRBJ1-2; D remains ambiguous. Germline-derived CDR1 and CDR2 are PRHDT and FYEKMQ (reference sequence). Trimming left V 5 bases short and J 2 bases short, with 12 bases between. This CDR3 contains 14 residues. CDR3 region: CASSRASMNYGYTF. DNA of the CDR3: TGTGCCAGCAGCCGGGCCTCAATGAACTATGGCTACACCTTC.

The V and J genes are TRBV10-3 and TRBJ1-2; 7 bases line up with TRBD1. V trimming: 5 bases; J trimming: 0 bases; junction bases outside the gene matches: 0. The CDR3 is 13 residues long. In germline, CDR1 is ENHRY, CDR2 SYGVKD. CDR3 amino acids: CAISTGANYGYTF. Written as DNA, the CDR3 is TGTGCCATCAGTACAGGGGCTAACTATGGCTACACCTTC.

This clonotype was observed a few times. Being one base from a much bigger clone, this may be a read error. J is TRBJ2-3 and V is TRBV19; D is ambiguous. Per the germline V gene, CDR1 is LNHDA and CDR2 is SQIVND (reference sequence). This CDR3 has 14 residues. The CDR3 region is CASSIEGPRDTQCF. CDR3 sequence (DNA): TGTGCCAGTAGTATAGAGGGCCCGCGAGATACGCAGTGTTTT.

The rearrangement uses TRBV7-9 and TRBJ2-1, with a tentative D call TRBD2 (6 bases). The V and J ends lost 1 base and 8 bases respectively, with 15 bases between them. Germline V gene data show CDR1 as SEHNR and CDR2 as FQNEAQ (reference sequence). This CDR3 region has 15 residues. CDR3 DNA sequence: TGTGCCAGCAGCTTAGGGGCAGCGGGCCAGCATGAGCAGTTCTTC. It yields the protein CASSLGAAGQHEQFF.

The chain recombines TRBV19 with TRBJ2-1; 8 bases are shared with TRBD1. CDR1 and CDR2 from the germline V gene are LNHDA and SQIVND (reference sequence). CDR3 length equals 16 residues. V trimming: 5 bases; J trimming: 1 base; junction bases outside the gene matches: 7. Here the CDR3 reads CASSRAGGASYNEQFF. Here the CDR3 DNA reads TGTGCCAGTAGTCGGGCAGGGGGCGCGTCCTACAATGAGCAGTTCTTC.

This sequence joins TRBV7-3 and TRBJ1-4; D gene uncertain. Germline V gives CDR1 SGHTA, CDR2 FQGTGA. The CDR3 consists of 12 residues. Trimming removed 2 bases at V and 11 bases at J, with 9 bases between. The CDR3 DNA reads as TGTGCCAGCAGCTTAGACCCGGGGAAACTGTTTTTT. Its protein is CASSLDPGKLFF.

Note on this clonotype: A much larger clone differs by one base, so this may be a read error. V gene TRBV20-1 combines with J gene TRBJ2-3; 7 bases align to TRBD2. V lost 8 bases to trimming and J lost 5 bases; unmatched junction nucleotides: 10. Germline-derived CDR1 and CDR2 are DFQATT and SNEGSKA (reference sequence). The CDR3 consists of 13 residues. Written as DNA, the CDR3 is TGCAGTAGTCTAGCGGAGGAAGTAGATACGCAGTATTTT. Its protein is CSSLAEEVDTQYF.

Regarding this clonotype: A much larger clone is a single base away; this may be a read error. CDR3 nucleotides: TGCAGTGCTAGAGATTACAGGGTAGTGGGCACTGAAGCTTTCTTT. This encodes CSARDYRVVGTEAFF. This chain connects TRBV20-1 to TRBJ1-1; weak D call: TRBD1 (6 bases). Trimming left V 0 bases short and J 4 bases short, with 15 bases between. Germline lookup yields CDR1 DFQATT and CDR2 SNEGSKA (reference sequence). The CDR3 consists of 15 residues.

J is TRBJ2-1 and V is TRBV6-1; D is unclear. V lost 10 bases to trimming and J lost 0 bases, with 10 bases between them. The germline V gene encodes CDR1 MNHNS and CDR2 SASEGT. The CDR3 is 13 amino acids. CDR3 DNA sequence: TGTGCCACCCAACGGAGCTCCTACAATGAGCAGTTCTTC. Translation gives CATQRSSYNEQFF.

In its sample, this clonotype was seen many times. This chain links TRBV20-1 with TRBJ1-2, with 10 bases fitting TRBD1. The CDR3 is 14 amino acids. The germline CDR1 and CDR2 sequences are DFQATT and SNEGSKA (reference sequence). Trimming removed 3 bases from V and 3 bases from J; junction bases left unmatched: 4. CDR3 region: CSARGDRGDYGYTF. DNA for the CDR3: TGCAGTGCTAGGGGGGACAGGGGTGACTATGGCTACACCTTC.

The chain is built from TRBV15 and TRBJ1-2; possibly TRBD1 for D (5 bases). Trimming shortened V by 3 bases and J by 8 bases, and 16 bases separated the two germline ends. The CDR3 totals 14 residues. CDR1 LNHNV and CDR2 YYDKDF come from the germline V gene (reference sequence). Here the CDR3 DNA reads TGTGCCACCAGCAGCGACGGGGGGTTTCAGGGCTACACCTTC. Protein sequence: CATSSDGGFQGYTF. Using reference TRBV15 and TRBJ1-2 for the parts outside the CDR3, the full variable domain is DAMVIQNPRYQVTQFGKPVTLSCSQTLNHNVMYWYQQKSSQAPKLLFHYYDKDFNNEADTPDNFQSRRPNTSFCFLDIRSPGLGDTAMYLCATSSDGGFQGYTFGSGTRLTVV.

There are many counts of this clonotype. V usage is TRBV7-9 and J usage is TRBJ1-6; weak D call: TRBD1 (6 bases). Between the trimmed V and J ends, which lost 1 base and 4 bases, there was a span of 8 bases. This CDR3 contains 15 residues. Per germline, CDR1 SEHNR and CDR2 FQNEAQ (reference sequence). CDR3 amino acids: CASSLEDSYNSPLHF. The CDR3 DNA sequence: TGTGCCAGCAGCTTAGAGGACAGTTATAATTCACCCCTCCACTTT. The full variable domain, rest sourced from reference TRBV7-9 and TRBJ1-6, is DTGVSQNPRHKITKRGQNVTFRCDPISEHNRLYWYRQTLGQGPEFLTYFQNEAQLEKSRLLSDRFSAERPKGSFSTLEIQRTEQGDSAMYLCASSLEDSYNSPLHFGNGTRLTVT.

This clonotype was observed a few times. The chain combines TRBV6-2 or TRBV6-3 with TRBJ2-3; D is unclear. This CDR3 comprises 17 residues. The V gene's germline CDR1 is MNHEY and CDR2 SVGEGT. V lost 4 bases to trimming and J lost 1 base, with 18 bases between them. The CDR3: CASSSFQTVRGTDTQYF. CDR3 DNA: TGTGCCAGCAGTTCATTCCAGACTGTTAGGGGCACAGATACGCAGTATTTT.

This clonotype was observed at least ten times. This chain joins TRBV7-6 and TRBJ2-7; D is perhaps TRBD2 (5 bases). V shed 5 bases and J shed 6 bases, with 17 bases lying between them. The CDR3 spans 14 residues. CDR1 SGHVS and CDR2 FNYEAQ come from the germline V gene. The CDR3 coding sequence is TGTGCCAGCAGCCCCCGGGGTACCTCTAGCGAGCAGTACTTC. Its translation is CASSPRGTSSEQYF.

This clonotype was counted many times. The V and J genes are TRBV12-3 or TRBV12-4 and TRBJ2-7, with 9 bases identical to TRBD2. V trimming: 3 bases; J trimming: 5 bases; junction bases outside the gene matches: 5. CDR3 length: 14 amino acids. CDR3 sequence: CASSFERGENEQYF. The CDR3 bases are TGTGCCAGCAGTTTTGAGCGGGGGGAGAACGAGCAGTACTTC.

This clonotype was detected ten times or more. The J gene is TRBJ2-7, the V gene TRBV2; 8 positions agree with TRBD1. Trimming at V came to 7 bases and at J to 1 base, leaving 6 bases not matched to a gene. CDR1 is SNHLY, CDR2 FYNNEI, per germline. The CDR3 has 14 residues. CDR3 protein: CASTDRGLSYEQYF. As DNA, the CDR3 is TGTGCCAGCACTGACAGGGGCCTATCCTACGAGCAGTACTTC.